A selection of T cell receptor beta chains follows, all from one sample in a study of identical twins. A single record per CDR3 protein comes from TCRdb applying MiXCR to the 5' RACE reads. The sample consists of over 600,000 distinct CDR3 sequences, 21% of them appearing once. This sample also belongs to another study, concerning T cells expressing NK-cell markers.

Sequenced: PBMCs. The receptors were gathered from a woman between 18 and 29 years old in good health. Each CDR3 is given with its conserved first and last residue. The D gene is left open where the match is weak. Clone sizes are given selectively: once, few, many, or a class where the clone is expanded.

CDR3nt: TGTGCCAGCAGTGCCTCGGGGGGGGAATACAATGAGCAGTTCTTC; CDR3aa: CASSASGGEYNEQFF; d_gene: TRBD2; abundance: few; v_gene: TRBV6-1; j_gene: TRBJ2-1
CDR3nt: TGTGCCAGCAGCGTGTTAGGACAGGGGAGCACCGGGGAGCTGTTTTTT; CDR3aa: CASSVLGQGSTGELFF; d_gene: TRBD1; abundance: few; v_gene: TRBV9; j_gene: TRBJ2-2
CDR3nt: TGTGCCATCCAGGGGGGACATGAGCAGTTCTTC; CDR3aa: CAIQGGHEQFF; d_gene: NA; abundance: few; v_gene: TRBV10-3; j_gene: TRBJ2-1
CDR3nt: TGTGCCAGCAGTCGTCTACTCAATGAGCAGTTCTTC; CDR3aa: CASSRLLNEQFF; d_gene: NA; abundance: NA; v_gene: TRBV6-1; j_gene: TRBJ2-1
CDR3nt: TGTGCCAGCTCACCGGCTAGCGGGGATTACGAGCAGTACTTC; CDR3aa: CASSPASGDYEQYF; d_gene: TRBD2; abundance: NA; v_gene: TRBV18; j_gene: TRBJ2-7
CDR3nt: TGCGCCAGCGGAGAACACCCGGCTACAGCGGTCGATGAGCAGTTCTTC; CDR3aa: CASGEHPATAVDEQFF; d_gene: NA; abundance: few; v_gene: TRBV10-1; j_gene: TRBJ2-1
CDR3nt: TGTGCCAGCAGCTTACCTTCGTCAGGGAGGGCTTTCTTT; CDR3aa: CASSLPSSGRAFF; d_gene: NA; abundance: few; v_gene: TRBV7-9; j_gene: TRBJ1-1
CDR3nt: TGTGCCAGCAGCTTGGAACAGGGGGCCGCCGCCGAGCAGTACTTC; CDR3aa: CASSLEQGAAAEQYF; d_gene: TRBD1; abundance: NA; v_gene: TRBV5-6; j_gene: TRBJ2-7
CDR3nt: TGCGCCAGCAGCCCGGGGACTGAAGCTTTCTTT; CDR3aa: CASSPGTEAFF; d_gene: NA; abundance: many; v_gene: TRBV12-3/TRBV12-4; j_gene: TRBJ1-1
CDR3nt: TGTGCCAGCAGTCTTGGACCTGAAGGGGAAGAGACCCAGTACTTC; CDR3aa: CASSLGPEGEETQYF; d_gene: NA; abundance: few; v_gene: TRBV5-5; j_gene: TRBJ2-5
CDR3nt: TGCGCCAGCAGCCATCCGGGACAGAGATACAATGAGCAGTTCTTC; CDR3aa: CASSHPGQRYNEQFF; d_gene: TRBD1; abundance: NA; v_gene: TRBV4-1; j_gene: TRBJ2-1
CDR3nt: TGCGCCAGCAGACAAGACAGGTATGAAGCTTTCTTT; CDR3aa: CASRQDRYEAFF; d_gene: NA; abundance: many; v_gene: TRBV5-1; j_gene: TRBJ1-1
CDR3nt: TGTGCGACCCTAGCGGGAGTGGCTGGGACCCAGTACTTC; CDR3aa: CATLAGVAGTQYF; d_gene: TRBD2; abundance: few; v_gene: TRBV6-6; j_gene: TRBJ2-5
CDR3nt: TGTGCCAGCACCCGGGGGACCGCGAACTCTGGGGCCAACGTCCTGACTTTC; CDR3aa: CASTRGTANSGANVLTF; d_gene: NA; abundance: few; v_gene: TRBV6-1; j_gene: TRBJ2-6
CDR3nt: TGTGCCAGCAGCTTGAAGCCAGGAGGCGGGGGGATTTCAGATACGCAGTATTTT; CDR3aa: CASSLKPGGGGISDTQYF; d_gene: TRBD2; abundance: many; v_gene: TRBV13; j_gene: TRBJ2-3
CDR3nt: TGTGCCACCAGTGACCCATTAGGCGATACGCAGTATTTT; CDR3aa: CATSDPLGDTQYF; d_gene: NA; abundance: NA; v_gene: TRBV24-1; j_gene: TRBJ2-3
CDR3nt: TGCAGCGCCCAGGGGGAATGGTACGAGCAGTACTTC; CDR3aa: CSAQGEWYEQYF; d_gene: TRBD1; abundance: NA; v_gene: TRBV29-1; j_gene: TRBJ2-7
CDR3nt: TGTGCCATCAAGCAGAGGGACGCCCTGGGAGATACGCAGTATTTT; CDR3aa: CAIKQRDALGDTQYF; d_gene: NA; abundance: NA; v_gene: TRBV10-3; j_gene: TRBJ2-3
CDR3nt: TGTGCCAGCAGTGAATACTTGTCTCAGCCCCAGCATTTT; CDR3aa: CASSEYLSQPQHF; d_gene: NA; abundance: few; v_gene: TRBV2; j_gene: TRBJ1-5
CDR3nt: TGCAGCGTTGAAGAGATGGGACAGCCTGGACGTGGCTATGGCTACACCTTC; CDR3aa: CSVEEMGQPGRGYGYTF; d_gene: TRBD1; abundance: NA; v_gene: TRBV29-1; j_gene: TRBJ1-2
CDR3nt: TGCGCCAGCAGCTCACGAACTAGCGGGAGGAATGAGCAGTTCTTC; CDR3aa: CASSSRTSGRNEQFF; d_gene: TRBD2; abundance: NA; v_gene: TRBV4-1; j_gene: TRBJ2-1
CDR3nt: TGCAGTGCAGTTGCTGGACAGGGAACCTACGAGCACTACTTC; CDR3aa: CSAVAGQGTYEHYF; d_gene: TRBD1; abundance: NA; v_gene: TRBV20-1; j_gene: TRBJ2-7
CDR3nt: TGCGCCAGCAGCCAAGTTACACAGAGCGGCTATGGCTACACCTTC; CDR3aa: CASSQVTQSGYGYTF; d_gene: NA; abundance: NA; v_gene: TRBV4-3; j_gene: TRBJ1-2
CDR3nt: TGTGCCAGCAGTTTCGAGACCCTTACTGGGGCCAACGTCCTGACTTTC; CDR3aa: CASSFETLTGANVLTF; d_gene: NA; abundance: NA; v_gene: TRBV12-3/TRBV12-4; j_gene: TRBJ2-6
CDR3nt: TGCGCCAGCAGCTATGGTCCGTCGACTGAAGCTTTCTTT; CDR3aa: CASSYGPSTEAFF; d_gene: NA; abundance: once; v_gene: TRBV5-1; j_gene: TRBJ1-1
CDR3nt: TGTGCCAGCAGTCACCACGGGACATTCGGCACAGATACGCAGTATTTT; CDR3aa: CASSHHGTFGTDTQYF; d_gene: NA; abundance: NA; v_gene: TRBV12-3/TRBV12-4; j_gene: TRBJ2-3
CDR3nt: TGTGCCAGCAGCTTACTAACAGGGTTCTATGGCTACACCTTC; CDR3aa: CASSLLTGFYGYTF; d_gene: NA; abundance: once; v_gene: TRBV5-5; j_gene: TRBJ1-2
CDR3nt: TGCGCCAGCAGACAGGGGTACCAAGAGACCCAGTACTTC; CDR3aa: CASRQGYQETQYF; d_gene: TRBD1; abundance: NA; v_gene: TRBV10-2; j_gene: TRBJ2-5
CDR3nt: TGTGCCAGCAGCTTTGAAATGGCGCAGTTCTTC; CDR3aa: CASSFEMAQFF; d_gene: NA; abundance: NA; v_gene: TRBV7-9; j_gene: TRBJ2-1
CDR3nt: TGCAGTGCTAGAGATATCAGAGATGAGCAGTTCTTC; CDR3aa: CSARDIRDEQFF; d_gene: NA; abundance: many; v_gene: TRBV20-1; j_gene: TRBJ2-1
CDR3nt: TGTGCCAGCAGTGTACAGGGAGCAACTAATGAAAAACTGTTTTTT; CDR3aa: CASSVQGATNEKLFF; d_gene: NA; abundance: few; v_gene: TRBV27; j_gene: TRBJ1-4